The 5 T cell receptor beta chains in this list originate from one sample, sequenced in a study of cytomegalovirus exposure and HLA in healthy donors (dated by TCRdb to 2016 to 2017). Libraries came from the immunoSEQ multiplex PCR assay. The multiplex PCR relied on a mix of 60 forward primers for TCR Vbeta segments and 13 reverse primers for TCR Jbeta segments. TCRdb carries this immuneACCESS record with in-frame sequences only. Its versions omit some clonotypes, under half of them owing to an unresolved V gene in the studies checked, with the rest unexplained. Here the sample has about 110,000 clones; around 80% occur a single time. The ten largest clones take up around 3% of the sample. Sequenced: PBMCs. These receptors were taken from a woman aged 18-29 years in good health and CMV-seropositive.

This clone was observed a handful of times. The chain uses TRBV5-5 and TRBJ2-7; 9 nucleotides agree with TRBD2. This CDR3 is 16 amino acids long. Germline V gene sequence: CDR1 SGHKS, CDR2 YYEKEE (reference sequence). V was pared by 4 bases and J by 4 bases, with 12 bases of the junction left unmatched. The DNA of the CDR3 is TGTGCCAGCAGCGAAGATTTAGCGGGAGATTTTTACGAGCAGTACTTC. This encodes CASSEDLAGDFYEQYF.

The chain has TRBV2 and TRBJ2-5; a weak D match, TRBD1 (5 bases). Trimming removed 5 bases at V and 4 bases at J, with 11 bases between. Germline V gives CDR1 SNHLY, CDR2 FYNNEI. This CDR3 is 13 amino acids long. For the CDR3, the DNA is TGTGCCAGCAGTCTAAAACAGGTAGAGACCCAGTACTTC. Translating it yields CASSLKQVETQYF.

This chain connects TRBV27 to TRBJ2-1, with 10 bases matching TRBD2. CDR1 and CDR2 (germline): MNHEY, SMNVEV (reference sequence). V was clipped by 6 bases and J by 7 bases; unmatched bases: 6. The CDR3 is made up of 14 amino acids. CDR3 protein: CASRLSGRPNEQFF. CDR3 nucleotides: TGTGCCAGCAGACTTAGCGGGAGGCCGAATGAGCAGTTCTTC.

The rearrangement joins TRBV10-3 to TRBJ2-7; D may be TRBD1 (6 bases). The V end lost 5 bases, the J end lost 5 bases, and 16 bases lay between the germline ends. This CDR3 spans 14 amino acids. Germline CDR1 reads ENHRY; CDR2 reads SYGVKD. CDR3 sequence (DNA): TGTGCCATCAGTTACCGGGACAAAGGGCACGAGCAGTACTTC. Its protein product is CAISYRDKGHEQYF.

A note on this clone: Germline is not matched at one junction end, which may reflect a read error. The chain combines TRBV7-7 with TRBJ2-1; 11 bases align to TRBD1. Per germline, CDR1 SSHAT and CDR2 FNYEAQ (reference sequence). The CDR3 extends over 15 amino acids. CDR3 loop: CASSLGQGARNEQFF. CDR3 DNA: TGTGCTAGCAGCCTCGGACAGGGGGCCCGCAATGAGCAGTTCTTC.